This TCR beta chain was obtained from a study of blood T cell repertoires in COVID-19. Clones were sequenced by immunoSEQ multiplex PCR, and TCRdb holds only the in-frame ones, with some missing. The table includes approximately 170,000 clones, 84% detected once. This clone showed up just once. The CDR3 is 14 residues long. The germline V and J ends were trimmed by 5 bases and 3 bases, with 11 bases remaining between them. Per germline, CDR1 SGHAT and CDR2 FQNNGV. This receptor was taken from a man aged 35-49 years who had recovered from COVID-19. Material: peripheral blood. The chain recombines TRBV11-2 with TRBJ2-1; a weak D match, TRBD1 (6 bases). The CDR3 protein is CASSQGQLYNEQFF. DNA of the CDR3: TGTGCCAGCAGCCAAGGACAGCTCTACAATGAGCAGTTCTTC.